This T cell receptor beta chain stems from a study of blood T cell repertoires in COVID-19. Study context: Sites across the United States, Italy and Spain contributed samples from acute and convalescent COVID-19. T cells, B-cell-depleted T cells, or PBMCs provided the cDNA or gDNA that served as material.

This clone has at least ten counts. The CDR3 runs 13 residues. Trimming pared 5 bases from V and 2 bases from J, leaving 10 bases between. Germline assignment: CDR1 SGDLS and CDR2 YYNGEE. How the authors handled the data: Estimates of nucleated cell counts were drawn from the amplification of reference gene primers. The table came from immunoSEQ multiplex PCR; TCRdb's copy has only in-frame clones and leaves some out. The DNA was the basis for D and trimming; V, J and clone size are from that table. This table has 120,000 or so clones, around 63% appearing once. This TCR derives from a woman aged 70 to 79 with acute or convalescent COVID-19. This rearrangement joins TRBV9 to TRBJ1-1; D remains ambiguous. Source material: peripheral blood. The CDR3 here is CASSEGINTEAFF. For the CDR3, the DNA is TGTGCCAGCAGTGAGGGAATTAACACTGAAGCTTTCTTT.